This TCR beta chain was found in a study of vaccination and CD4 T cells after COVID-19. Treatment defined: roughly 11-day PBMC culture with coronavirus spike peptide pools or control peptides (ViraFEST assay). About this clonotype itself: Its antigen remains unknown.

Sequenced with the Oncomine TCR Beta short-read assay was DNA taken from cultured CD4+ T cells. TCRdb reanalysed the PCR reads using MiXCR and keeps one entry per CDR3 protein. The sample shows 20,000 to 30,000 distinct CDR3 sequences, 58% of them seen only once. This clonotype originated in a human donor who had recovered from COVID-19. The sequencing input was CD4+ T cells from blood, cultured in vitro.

In DNA form, the CDR3 reads TGCGCCAGCAGCCCCACCCGGGGGGCGAACACTGAAGCTTTCTTT. This translates into CASSPTRGANTEAFF. The rearrangement links TRBV5-1 to TRBJ1-1; tentatively, D is TRBD1 (6 bases). V was shortened by 4 bases and J by 1 base, with 14 bases between the two germline ends. The CDR3 sequence is 15 residues long. The V gene's germline CDR1 is SGHRS and CDR2 YFSETQ.